This entry features one T cell receptor (beta chain) sequence. Its antigen is currently unknown. The sample originates from a study of OX40 agonist ivuxolimab in advanced cancers. Overall study findings and caveats: Clones of CD4+ and CD8+ blood T cells grew by week 6 at doses of 0.1 to 3.0 mg/kg. There were, on average, more expanded clones in CD8+ T cells than in CD4+.

No patient had autoimmune disease or received systemic immunosuppression. Assay: immunoSEQ multiplex PCR; the TCRdb copy retains only in-frame clones and omits some. The sample carries some 80,000 clones, around 85% recorded once. The receptor's source is an adult with an advanced solid tumor such as melanoma, head and neck, liver or kidney cancer. Sequenced material: CD4+ or CD8+ T cells sorted from blood, taken in a trial of the OX40 agonist ivuxolimab.

CDR3 protein: CASSSAGQGFDEQYF. DNA for the CDR3: TGTGCCAGCAGCTCCGCGGGACAGGGCTTCGACGAGCAGTACTTC. The V gene is TRBV7-3, the J gene TRBJ2-7; 9 bases match TRBD1. The CDR3 is 15 residues long. Germline lookup yields CDR1 SGHTA and CDR2 FQGTGA. The V and J ends lost 4 bases and 5 bases, in that order; junction bases with no gene match: 9.